The clone carrying this TCR beta chain has a single count. Its antigen is not known. This entry is derived from a study of T cell responses to AZD1222 COVID-19 vaccine. Across the whole study: Both about-4-week and about-12-week second-dose recipients were combined. Findings of the study overall: Nearly half of the spike-specific TCRs reportedly recognize variant regions that carry no mutations. Along spike, vaccine-associated CD4 TCRs were found throughout, with dominance at 160-218 and 743-854. Repertoire sampling happened only post peak T cell response.

After removal of 4 bases from V and 2 bases from J, the junction contained 10 bases not matched to a gene. Germline CDR1 MDHEN, CDR2 SYDVKM. The CDR3 runs 16 residues. Clones were read by immunoSEQ multiplex PCR, and TCRdb kept only the in-frame ones, dropping some. The sample shows some 98,000 clones, roughly 88% of them seen only once. The specimen comprised peripheral blood, sampled on day 0 of AZD1222 vaccination. This clonotype originated in an adult in good health. V is TRBV28 and J is TRBJ2-7; 8 positions match TRBD1. The chain's CDR3 is CASSWATGGLPYEQYF. The CDR3, as DNA: TGTGCCAGCAGTTGGGCAACAGGGGGTCTCCCCTACGAGCAGTACTTC.